The 9 T cell receptor beta chains given below trace back to one sample, sequenced in a study of cytomegalovirus exposure and HLA in healthy donors. Both 60 Vbeta primers and 13 Jbeta primers went into the PCR. Repertoires were generated with immunoSEQ multiplex PCR, while TCRdb's copy carries only in-frame clones and drops some. The sample yields roughly 250,000 clones, around 65% seen once. Material: PBMCs. The receptor source for this set is a female donor in good health and CMV-seronegative.

This sequence joins TRBV7-2 and TRBJ2-3, with D perhaps matching TRBD2 (5 bases). Germline-derived CDR1 and CDR2 are SGHTA and FQGNSA. This CDR3 comprises 18 residues. V was cut by 5 bases and J by 6 bases, with 27 bases left in between. The CDR3 loop is CASSPSAERERRMDTQYF. In DNA form, the CDR3 reads TGTGCCAGCAGCCCCTCGGCGGAGAGGGAGAGGAGGATGGATACGCAGTATTTT.

The chain has TRBV11-2 and TRBJ2-7; possibly TRBD1 for D (6 bases). Trimming removed 5 bases from V and 0 bases from J, with 23 bases in between. The CDR3 runs 18 residues. Per germline, CDR1 SGHAT and CDR2 FQNNGV. The CDR3 DNA reads as TGTGCCAGCAGCCCGAACAGGGAAATCTCGGTCCACTCCTACGAGCAGTACTTC. Its protein product is CASSPNREISVHSYEQYF.

The V gene is TRBV9, the J gene TRBJ2-7; 12 bases are a match to TRBD2. CDR3 length equals 15 residues. V trimming: 2 bases; J trimming: 6 bases; junction bases outside the gene matches: 6. Germline V CDR1 and CDR2: SGDLS, YYNGEE. The CDR3 DNA reads TGTGCCAGCAGCGTGACTAGCGGGAGAGTAGTCGAGCAGTACTTC. Protein product: CASSVTSGRVVEQYF.

The V and J genes are TRBV19 and TRBJ1-5; 7 bases map to TRBD1. The junction had 9 bases not matched to a gene; V was cut back by 3 bases and J by 10 bases. The CDR3 consists of 14 residues. The germline V gene encodes CDR1 LNHDA and CDR2 SQIVND (reference sequence). Here the CDR3 reads CASSIRTGNLPQHF. CDR3 nucleotides: TGTGCCAGTAGTATCCGGACAGGCAATTTACCCCAGCATTTT. Complete variable domain (other parts from reference TRBV19 and TRBJ1-5): DGGITQSPKYLFRKEGQNVTLSCEQNLNHDAMYWYRQDPGQGLRLIYYSQIVNDFQKGDIAEGYSVSREKKESFPLTVTSAQKNPTAFYLCASSIRTGNLPQHFGDGTRLSIL.

This clone has only a few counts. The chain joins TRBV7-2 to TRBJ2-5; 8 bases align to TRBD2. From germline, CDR1 is SGHTA and CDR2 FQGNSA. CDR3 length equals 14 residues. V shed 5 bases and J 4 bases; nucleotides not matched to a gene: 6. CDR3 region: CASSISGNGETQYF. The CDR3 DNA follows: TGTGCCAGCAGCATTAGCGGGAATGGAGAGACCCAGTACTTC.

CDR3 nucleotide sequence: TGTGCCAGCAGCTCGGGGACAGGGAGTCAGTGGTACGAGCAGTACTTC. This sequence encodes CASSSGTGSQWYEQYF. The V call is TRBV7-9, the J call TRBJ2-7; TRBD1 matches 9 bases. CDR1 is SEHNR, CDR2 FQNEAQ, per germline (reference sequence). Trimming took 4 bases from V and 4 from J; bases not matched to a gene: 11. The CDR3 consists of 16 residues.

The chain carries TRBV5-1 and TRBJ2-2; TRBD1 aligns across 8 bases. CDR1 and CDR2 (germline): SGHRS, YFSETQ. The CDR3 runs 15 residues. With V trimmed by 1 base and J by 5 bases, 4 bases remained unmatched. The CDR3 loop is CASSLLDRATGELFF. The CDR3 DNA reads TGCGCCAGCAGCTTGTTGGACAGGGCAACCGGGGAGCTGTTTTTT.

V is TRBV5-1 and J is TRBJ2-7; D remains unclear. The CDR3 is 14 residues long. Germline V gives CDR1 SGHRS, CDR2 YFSETQ. V was clipped by 3 bases and J by 0 bases, with 10 bases between them. CDR3 bases: TGCGCCAGCAGCTCGGGTGATGGCTCCTACGAGCAGTACTTC. It codes for CASSSGDGSYEQYF.

The chain joins TRBV19 to TRBJ1-5, with unresolved D. Trimming left V 5 bases short and J 0 bases short, with 8 bases between. CDR3 size: 14 residues. CDR1 and CDR2 (germline): LNHDA, SQIVND (reference sequence). CDR3 coding DNA: TGTGCCAGTAGTCCATCAATTAGCAATCAGCCCCAGCATTTT. Translated, it gives CASSPSISNQPQHF.